This T cell receptor (beta chain) was profiled in a study of Graves' ophthalmopathy and Graves' hyperthyroidism. Patients were left out if they had other autoimmune diseases, uncontrolled infections, pregnancy or lactation. Study-level findings and limits: At around 65% sensitivity and approximately 72% specificity, the model predicted progression of the ophthalmopathy.

As for this clonotype: Its antigen is not identified.

V dropped 6 bases and J dropped 1; count of bases not matched to a gene: 5. CDR1 and CDR2 from the germline V gene are SNHLY and FYNNEI. The CDR3 loop spans 15 amino acids. The authors amplified TCR beta CDR3 regions from RNA transcripts. HTBI primers were employed in first-round RT-PCR, then a second-round multiplex PCR followed. TCRdb fed the multiplex PCR reads into MiXCR, producing one record per CDR3 protein. Among 500,000 to 700,000 distinct CDR3 sequences listed, 22% were seen once. Sequenced input: peripheral blood. The clonotype was recovered from a woman aged 18-35 years with stable Graves' hyperthyroidism. Some clones in this sample may be carry-over from other donors' samples. The chain combines TRBV2 with TRBJ2-5, with 10 bases that match TRBD2. The CDR3 DNA sequence: TGTGCCAGCAGACCAGGACTAGCGGTCCAAGAGACCCAGTACTTC. Translated: CASRPGLAVQETQYF.